The sequence of this T cell receptor beta chain was determined in a study of blood T cell repertoires in COVID-19. Looking at the study overall: COVID-19 samples from acute and convalescent phases originated in the United States, Italy and Spain. The cDNA or gDNA used as material had been derived from T cells, B-cell-depleted T cells, or PBMCs.

In this sample, this clone turned up once. CDR3 size: 11 residues. Methods used by the authors: Nucleated cell counts were estimated from reference gene primer amplification. The table came from immunoSEQ multiplex PCR; TCRdb's copy has only in-frame clones and leaves some out. The V and J calls and clone size come from that table; D and trimming were worked out from the DNA. The sample consists of under 30,000 clones, under 95% of them appearing once. The clonotype was recovered from a man aged 45 to 65 with active COVID-19. This sequence joins TRBV12-1 and TRBJ1-2; the table's D gene call, TRBD1, was not cross checked with the DNA. TRBV12-1 is given as a pseudogene. Sequenced input: peripheral blood. Here the CDR3 reads CASSPGDGYTF. The DNA for the CDR3 is TGTGCCAGCAGCCCAGGGGATGGCTACACCTTC.